This T cell receptor beta chain was sequenced for a study of blood T cell repertoires in COVID-19. Clones were sequenced by immunoSEQ multiplex PCR, and TCRdb holds only the in-frame ones, with some missing. The sample has about 120,000 clones; 80% to 90% are singletons. Germline loops: CDR1 MNHEY, CDR2 SVGAGI. CDR3 length: 14 residues. The ends lost 6 bases at V and 3 bases at J; junction bases unmatched: 3. The specimen sequenced was peripheral blood. The origin of this receptor is a man between 65 and 80 years old with active or convalescent COVID-19. This chain joins TRBV6-5 and TRBJ1-3; 9 bases fit TRBD1. For the CDR3, the DNA is TGTGCCAGCAGGACAGGGGGGGATGGAAACACCATATATTTT. The encoded protein is CASRTGGDGNTIYF.